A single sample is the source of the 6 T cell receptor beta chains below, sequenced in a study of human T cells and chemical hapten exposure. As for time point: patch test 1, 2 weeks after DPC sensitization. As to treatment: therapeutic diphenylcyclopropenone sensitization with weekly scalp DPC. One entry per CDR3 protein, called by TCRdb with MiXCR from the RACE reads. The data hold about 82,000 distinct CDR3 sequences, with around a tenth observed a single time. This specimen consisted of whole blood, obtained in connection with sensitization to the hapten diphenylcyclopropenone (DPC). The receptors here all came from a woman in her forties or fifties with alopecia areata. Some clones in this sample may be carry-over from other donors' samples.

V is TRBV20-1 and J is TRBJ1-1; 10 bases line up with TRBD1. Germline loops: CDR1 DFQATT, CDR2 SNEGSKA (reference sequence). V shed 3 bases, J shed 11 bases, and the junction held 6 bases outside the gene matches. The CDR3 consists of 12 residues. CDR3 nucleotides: TGCAGTGCTAGCGACAGGGGGCGAGTCGCTTTCTTT. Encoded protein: CSASDRGRVAFF.

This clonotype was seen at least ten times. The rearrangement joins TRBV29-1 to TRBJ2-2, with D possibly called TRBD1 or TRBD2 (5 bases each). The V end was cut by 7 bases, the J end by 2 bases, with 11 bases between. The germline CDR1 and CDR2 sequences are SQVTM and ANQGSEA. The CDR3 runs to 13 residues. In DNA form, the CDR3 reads TGCAGCGCGTCGGGGCTTAACACCGGGGAGCTGTTTTTT. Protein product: CSASGLNTGELFF.

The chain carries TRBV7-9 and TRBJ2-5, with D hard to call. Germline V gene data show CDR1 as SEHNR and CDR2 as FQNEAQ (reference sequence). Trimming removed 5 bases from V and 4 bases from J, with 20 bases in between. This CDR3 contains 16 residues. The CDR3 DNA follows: TGTGCCAGCAGCCCCCTCGTGGGGAAGGGCCCAGAGACCCAGTACTTC. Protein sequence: CASSPLVGKGPETQYF.

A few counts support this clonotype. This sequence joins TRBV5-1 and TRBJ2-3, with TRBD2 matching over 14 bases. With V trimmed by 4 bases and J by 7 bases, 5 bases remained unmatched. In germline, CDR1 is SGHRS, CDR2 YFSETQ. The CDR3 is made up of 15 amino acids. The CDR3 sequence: CASSPGTSGGNTQYF. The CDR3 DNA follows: TGCGCCAGCAGCCCCGGGACTAGCGGGGGAAATACGCAGTATTTT.

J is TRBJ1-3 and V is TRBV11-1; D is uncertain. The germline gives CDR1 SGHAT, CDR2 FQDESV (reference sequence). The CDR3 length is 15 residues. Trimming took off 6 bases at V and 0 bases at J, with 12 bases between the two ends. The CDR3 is CASRSNGFSGNTIYF. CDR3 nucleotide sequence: TGTGCCAGCAGATCTAATGGATTCTCTGGAAACACCATATATTTT.

CDR3 coding DNA: TGTGCCAGTAGTCCGTCACAGGGTGGCGCCTACGAGCAGTACTTC. Amino acids: CASSPSQGGAYEQYF. The rearrangement links TRBV19 to TRBJ2-7, with D possibly matching TRBD1 (6 bases). CDR1 is LNHDA and CDR2 is SQIVND in the germline V gene (reference sequence). The V end lost 5 bases, the J end lost 2 bases, and 16 bases lay between the germline ends. This CDR3 is built from 15 residues.